This entry lists 6 T cell receptor beta chains sequenced from one sample in a study of cytomegalovirus exposure and HLA in healthy donors. Repertoires were generated with immunoSEQ multiplex PCR, while TCRdb's copy carries only in-frame clones and drops some. The sample records under 200,000 clones, 89% being singletons. The material sequenced was PBMCs. Every receptor here comes from a man aged 18-30 years in good health and CMV-seropositive.

The table lists this clone with a count of one. This chain joins TRBV29-1 and TRBJ2-7, with no clear D. Per germline, CDR1 SQVTM and CDR2 ANQGSEA. The V gene lost 4 bases and the J gene lost 0 bases, with 13 bases spanning the gap. CDR3 size: 14 residues. This CDR3 reads CSVVHPGLSYEQYF. CDR3 bases: TGCAGCGTTGTCCATCCGGGTCTCTCCTACGAGCAGTACTTC.

This clone occurred once. The V call is TRBV5-1, the J call TRBJ2-7; 9 nucleotides agree with TRBD2. The length of the CDR3 is 15 residues. V was clipped by 0 bases and J by 5 bases; unmatched bases: 6. Germline CDR1 SGHRS, CDR2 YFSETQ. The CDR3 DNA is TGCGCCAGCAGCTTGGCTCTAGCGGGAAGCCACGAGCAGTACTTC. It codes for CASSLALAGSHEQYF.

V gene TRBV7-9 combines with J gene TRBJ2-3; D possibly corresponds to TRBD2 (6 bases). Germline CDR1 SEHNR, CDR2 FQNEAQ (reference sequence). V was clipped by 3 bases and J by 3 bases, with 13 bases between them. The CDR3 is 15 amino acids. The CDR3 loop reads CASSLPGGATDTQYF. CDR3 coding DNA: TGTGCCAGCAGCTTGCCCGGGGGTGCAACAGATACGCAGTATTTT.

This CDR3 reads CASSIGQWGTRVAQPQHF. The CDR3 DNA sequence: TGTGCCAGTAGTATCGGACAGTGGGGGACCCGGGTTGCTCAGCCCCAGCATTTT. The rearrangement joins TRBV19 to TRBJ1-5, with a weak D call TRBD1 (6 bases). From germline, CDR1 is LNHDA and CDR2 SQIVND (reference sequence). V was clipped by 3 bases and J by 6 bases, with 24 bases between them. This CDR3 comprises 18 residues.

V usage is TRBV27 and J usage is TRBJ2-4, with 7 positions matching TRBD2. Germline V gene sequence: CDR1 MNHEY, CDR2 SMNVEV (reference sequence). Germline trimming cut 5 bases from V and 7 bases from J; bases unmatched to any gene: 20. This CDR3 has 18 amino acids. CDR3 region: CASSSYGVGRGERNIQYF. CDR3 in DNA: TGTGCCAGCAGTAGTTATGGGGTAGGGAGGGGAGAAAGGAACATTCAGTACTTC.

The chain links TRBV5-4 to TRBJ1-3; 7 bases are a match to TRBD1. Unmatched junction bases numbered 5, after V lost 3 bases and J lost 5 bases. Germline V CDR1 and CDR2: SGHNT, YYREEE (reference sequence). The CDR3 is 14 residues long. Written as DNA, the CDR3 is TGTGCCAGCAGCTCGGGGACAGAGCGAAACACCATATATTTT. Its protein is CASSSGTERNTIYF.